The clone carrying this TCR beta chain was observed once. Its antigen is unknown. The data were taken from a study of T cell responses to AZD1222 COVID-19 vaccine. Study-level results: At baseline, just a handful of AZD1222 recipients tested seropositive.

The data were produced by immunoSEQ multiplex PCR, yet TCRdb's version contains in-frame clones alone and is incomplete. The table records about 120,000 clones, approximately 90% of them present only once. V shed 3 bases and J shed 8 bases, with 16 bases lying between them. CDR1 is MDHEN, CDR2 SYDVKM, per germline. This CDR3 has 14 residues. This chain connects TRBV28 to TRBJ1-2; a possible D gene is TRBD1 (5 bases). The source is an adult who received the AZD1222 COVID-19 vaccine. The sequencing used peripheral blood, collected 28 days after the second AZD1222 dose. The CDR3 DNA reads TGTGCCAGCAGTTTCGGGCAGGGCCAGAGAGGCTACACCTTC. Translated: CASSFGQGQRGYTF.